This T cell receptor beta chain appears in the sequencing data of a study of blood T cell repertoires in COVID-19. As for the study in general: Acute and convalescent COVID-19 specimens originated in the United States, Italy and Spain. The cDNA or gDNA used as material had been derived from T cells, B-cell-depleted T cells, or PBMCs.

Original handling: Estimation of nucleated cell counts relied on the amplification of reference gene primers. Here immunoSEQ multiplex PCR was the method, and the copy in TCRdb shows in-frame clones only, minus some. From that table come the V and J calls and clone size; the DNA was used to work out D and trimming. The repertoire holds some 150,000 clones, around 84% seen once, with roughly 1.7% in the top ten. Germline assignment: CDR1 SGHRS and CDR2 YFSETQ. The CDR3 runs to 14 residues. The V gene lost 5 bases and the J gene lost 5 bases, with 13 bases spanning the gap. V usage is TRBV5-1 and J usage is TRBJ1-4; TRBD1 is a possible D gene (6 bases). The sequenced sample consisted of peripheral blood. The receptor's source is an elderly man with acute or convalescent COVID-19. The CDR3 reads CASRSQGVNEKLFF. For the CDR3, the DNA is TGCGCCAGCAGATCACAGGGCGTAAATGAAAAACTGTTTTTT.